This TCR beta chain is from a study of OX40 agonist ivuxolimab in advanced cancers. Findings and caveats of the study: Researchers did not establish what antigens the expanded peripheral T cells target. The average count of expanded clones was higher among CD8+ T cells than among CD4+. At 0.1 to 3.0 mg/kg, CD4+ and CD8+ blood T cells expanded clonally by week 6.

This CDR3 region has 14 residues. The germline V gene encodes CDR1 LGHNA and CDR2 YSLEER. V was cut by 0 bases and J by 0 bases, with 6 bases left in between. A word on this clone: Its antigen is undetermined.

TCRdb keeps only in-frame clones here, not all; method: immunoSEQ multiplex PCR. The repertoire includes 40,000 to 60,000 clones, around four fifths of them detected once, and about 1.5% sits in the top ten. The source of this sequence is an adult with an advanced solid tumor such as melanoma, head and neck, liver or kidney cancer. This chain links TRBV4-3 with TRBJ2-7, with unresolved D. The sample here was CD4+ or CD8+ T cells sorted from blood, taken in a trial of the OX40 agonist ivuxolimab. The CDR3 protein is CASSQDRYSYEQYF. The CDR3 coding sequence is TGCGCCAGCAGCCAAGATCGATACTCCTACGAGCAGTACTTC.